The sample holds one count of the clone carrying this T cell receptor beta chain. The V segment lost 1 base and the J segment 7 bases; nucleotides outside the gene matches: 7. The CDR3 is made up of 15 amino acids. Germline assignment: CDR1 SGHDN and CDR2 FVKESK. This entry is derived from a study of control samples from healthy donors and cancer patients. Method: immunoSEQ multiplex PCR; TCRdb's copy keeps in-frame clones and lacks some. The data contain fewer than 25,000 clones, roughly 84% of them singletons. The TCR was taken from a man in his 60s with head and neck cancer. Sequencing was performed on PBMCs. This chain links TRBV14 with TRBJ2-7; 10 bases fit TRBD1. The CDR3: CASSQGQGARDEQYF. The CDR3 DNA reads TGTGCCAGCAGCCAAGGACAGGGGGCGCGCGATGAGCAGTACTTC.